These 18 T cell receptor beta chains were sequenced from one sample in a study of blood T cell repertoires in COVID-19. Measured with immunoSEQ multiplex PCR; TCRdb has only the in-frame clones, and not every one. The sample lists approximately 110,000 clones; about 82% were seen once. The sequencing sample was made of peripheral blood. The receptors come from a human donor in a cohort sampled during active COVID-19.

This clone is categorized as medium-sized. This sequence joins TRBV14 and TRBJ1-5; TRBD1 is a possible D gene (6 bases). There are 13 residues in the CDR3. Germline CDR1 is SGHDN and CDR2 is FVKESK. V lost 4 bases, J lost 4 bases, and 8 bases lay in between. CDR3 coding DNA: TGTGCCAGCAGCCCCAGGGGAAATCAGCCCCAGCATTTT. It yields the protein CASSPRGNQPQHF.

The chain has TRBV27 and TRBJ1-2, with a tentative D call TRBD1 (5 bases). The CDR3 is 12 amino acids. The ends were cut back, 8 bases at V and 3 bases at J, with 10 bases in the middle. CDR1 and CDR2 (germline): MNHEY, SMNVEV (reference sequence). The CDR3 DNA is TGTGCCAGCTTCCGCAGGGACTATGGCTACACCTTC. Translation gives CASFRRDYGYTF.

This clone was recorded only once. The sample holds other DNA sequences that translate to the same CDR3. The J gene is TRBJ2-5, the V gene TRBV19, with D possibly TRBD2 on 6 matching bases. With 2 bases removed from V and 9 bases from J, the gap between germline ends came to 13 bases. The CDR3 spans 13 residues. From germline, CDR1 is LNHDA and CDR2 SQIVND (reference sequence). CDR3 sequence reads: CASSIYGGRAQYF. CDR3 bases: TGTGCCAGTAGTATATACGGGGGACGGGCCCAGTACTTC. The complete variable domain, with remaining parts taken from reference TRBV19 and TRBJ2-5, reads DGGITQSPKYLFRKEGQNVTLSCEQNLNHDAMYWYRQDPGQGLRLIYYSQIVNDFQKGDIAEGYSVSREKKESFPLTVTSAQKNPTAFYLCASSIYGGRAQYFGPGTRLLVL.

CDR3 amino acids: CASRPGQGAPSNQPQHF. The CDR3 DNA is TGTGCCAGTAGGCCGGGACAGGGGGCGCCGAGCAATCAGCCCCAGCATTTT. The chain links TRBV19 to TRBJ1-5, with 12 positions matching TRBD1. V trimming: 6 bases; J trimming: 1 base; junction bases outside the gene matches: 7. Germline loops: CDR1 LNHDA, CDR2 SQIVND (reference sequence). The CDR3 is made up of 17 amino acids.

This clone was seen just once. The chain's CDR3 is CASSRGQGAVYNEQFF. The DNA of the CDR3 is TGTGCCAGCAGCCGCGGGCAGGGGGCAGTCTACAATGAGCAGTTCTTC. The chain uses TRBV6-2 or TRBV6-3 and TRBJ2-1; 8 nucleotides align to TRBD1. The junction had 10 bases not matched to a gene; V was cut back by 6 bases and J by 3 bases. The CDR3 covers 16 residues. Germline assignment: CDR1 MNHEY and CDR2 SVGEGT.

This clone appeared once. This chain uses TRBV9 with TRBJ2-5, with a weak D call TRBD2 (7 bases). In germline, CDR1 is SGDLS, CDR2 YYNGEE. Trimming stripped 0 bases from V and 8 bases from J, with 17 bases between. The CDR3 is made up of 15 amino acids. The CDR3 DNA follows: TGTGCCAGCAGCGTAGCCAGCGGGACGGGGGCAACCCAGTACTTC. Translating it yields CASSVASGTGATQYF.

V gene TRBV5-4 combines with J gene TRBJ2-4; 9 bases are shared with TRBD2. Germline V gene data show CDR1 as SGHNT and CDR2 as YYREEE (reference sequence). This CDR3 region has 11 residues. J was trimmed by 14 bases and V by 2 bases; bases with no gene match: 2. CDR3 region: CASSFGGREYF. In DNA, the CDR3 is TGTGCCAGCAGCTTTGGCGGGAGGGAGTACTTC.

V is TRBV6-1 and J is TRBJ1-2; 8 bases match TRBD1. Germline values: CDR1 MNHNS, CDR2 SASEGT. After removal of 2 bases from V and 1 base from J, the junction contained 6 bases not matched to a gene. The CDR3 sequence is 16 residues long. Here the CDR3 reads CASSERLTGVNYGYTF. The CDR3 region has the DNA TGTGCCAGCAGTGAACGCTTGACAGGGGTTAACTATGGCTACACCTTC.

V gene TRBV5-1 combines with J gene TRBJ2-1; 8 bases match TRBD2. The V and J ends lost 6 bases and 6 bases, in that order; junction bases with no gene match: 8. The CDR3 has 14 residues. CDR1 and CDR2 from the germline V gene are SGHRS and YFSETQ. This CDR3 is CASTTGGPSNEQFF. DNA of the CDR3: TGCGCCAGCACAACGGGAGGGCCATCCAATGAGCAGTTCTTC.

The V call is TRBV6-6, the J call TRBJ2-5; D call uncertain. The germline V and J ends were trimmed by 6 bases and 3 bases, with 17 bases remaining between them. CDR3 length: 15 amino acids. Per the germline V gene, CDR1 is MNHNY and CDR2 is SVGAGI (reference sequence). The CDR3 DNA follows: TGTGCCAGCAGCGCTGTAGGTACAGCCAAAGAGACCCAGTACTTC. It yields the protein CASSAVGTAKETQYF.

V and J are TRBV10-3 and TRBJ2-7, with TRBD1 identical over 9 bases. V dropped 11 bases and J dropped 5; count of bases not matched to a gene: 4. Germline V gene sequence: CDR1 ENHRY, CDR2 SYGVKD. The CDR3 consists of 11 residues. CDR3 nucleotides: TGTGCCTCTCGACAGGGGGACGAGCAGTACTTC. Protein product: CASRQGDEQYF.

This clone was detected once. The chain recombines TRBV6-4 with TRBJ2-1; TRBD2 might be the D (5 bases). V dropped 3 bases and J dropped 0 bases, with 15 bases sitting between them. Germline CDR1 is MRHNA and CDR2 is SNTAGT. CDR3 length: 17 residues. The CDR3 DNA follows: TGTGCCAGCAGTGAATATTTCGCGGGCGGCTCCTACAATGAGCAGTTCTTC. Translated: CASSEYFAGGSYNEQFF.

This clone was counted between two and nine times. This chain uses TRBV4-1 with TRBJ1-5, with unresolved D. In germline, CDR1 is MGHRA, CDR2 YSYEKL. V lost 0 bases to trimming and J lost 1 base, with 10 bases between them. CDR3 length: 16 amino acids. CDR3 region: CASSQDAGGSNQPQHF. The CDR3 DNA is TGCGCCAGCAGCCAAGACGCCGGCGGGAGCAATCAGCCCCAGCATTTT.

This clone was seen only once. CDR3: CASSVGTGTGGSTLNSPLHF. CDR3 DNA: TGTGCCAGCAGCGTAGGAACCGGGACAGGGGGTTCAACGCTTAATTCACCCCTCCACTTT. The rearrangement links TRBV9 to TRBJ1-6; TRBD1 matches 11 bases. In germline, CDR1 is SGDLS, CDR2 YYNGEE. CDR3 length: 20 residues. J was trimmed by 6 bases and V by 0 bases; bases with no gene match: 14.

This chain uses TRBV6-2 or TRBV6-3 with TRBJ1-1; no clear D. Germline V lookup: CDR1 MNHEY, CDR2 SVGEGT. The CDR3 loop spans 12 amino acids. V gave up 2 bases and J gave up 3 bases, with 4 bases separating them. CDR3 DNA: TGTGCCAGCAGTTACCCGGACACTGAAGCTTTCTTT. Its protein is CASSYPDTEAFF.

This chain links TRBV7-2 with TRBJ2-1; tentative D call: TRBD1 (8 bases). This CDR3 contains 18 residues. CDR1 and CDR2 from the germline V gene are SGHTA and FQGNSA. The V end lost 5 bases, the J end lost 8 bases, and 28 bases lay between the germline ends. CDR3 nucleotides: TGTGCCAGCAGCCCTTGGACAGGGATAGTGCGCGGGGGACATGAGCAGTTCTTC. It encodes CASSPWTGIVRGGHEQFF.

The chain links TRBV19 to TRBJ1-3; D unresolved. Trimming took 10 bases from V and 0 from J, leaving 16 bases between them. CDR1 and CDR2 from the germline V gene are LNHDA and SQIVND (reference sequence). CDR3 length: 15 residues. The CDR3 nucleotides read TGTGCCACCATGACACTTTTGAGCTCTGGAAACACCATATATTTT. Translation gives CATMTLLSSGNTIYF.

This chain's CDR3 is CASSPGGRKASGTADTQYF. CDR3 in DNA: TGTGCCAGTAGCCCAGGGGGCCGGAAGGCTAGCGGGACGGCAGATACGCAGTATTTT. The V call is TRBV19, the J call TRBJ2-3; tentatively, D is TRBD2 (9 bases). Trimming removed 6 bases from V and 4 bases from J, with 29 bases in between. Germline-derived CDR1 and CDR2 are LNHDA and SQIVND (reference sequence). This CDR3 is built from 19 residues. The complete variable domain, with remaining parts taken from reference TRBV19 and TRBJ2-3, reads DGGITQSPKYLFRKEGQNVTLSCEQNLNHDAMYWYRQDPGQGLRLIYYSQIVNDFQKGDIAEGYSVSREKKESFPLTVTSAQKNPTAFYLCASSPGGRKASGTADTQYFGPGTRLTVL.